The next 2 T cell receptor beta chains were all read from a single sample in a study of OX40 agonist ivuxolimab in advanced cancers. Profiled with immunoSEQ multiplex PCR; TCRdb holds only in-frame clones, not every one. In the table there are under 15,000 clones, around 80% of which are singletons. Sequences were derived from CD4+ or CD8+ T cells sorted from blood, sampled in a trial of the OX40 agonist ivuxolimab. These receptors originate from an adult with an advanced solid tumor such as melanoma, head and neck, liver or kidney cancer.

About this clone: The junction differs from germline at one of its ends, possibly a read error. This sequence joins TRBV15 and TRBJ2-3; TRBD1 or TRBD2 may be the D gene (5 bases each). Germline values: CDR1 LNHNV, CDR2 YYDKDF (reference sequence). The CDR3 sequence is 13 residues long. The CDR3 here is CASSVGGRDTQYF. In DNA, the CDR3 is TGTGCCAGCAGCGTTGGGGGTCGAGATACGCAGTATTTT.

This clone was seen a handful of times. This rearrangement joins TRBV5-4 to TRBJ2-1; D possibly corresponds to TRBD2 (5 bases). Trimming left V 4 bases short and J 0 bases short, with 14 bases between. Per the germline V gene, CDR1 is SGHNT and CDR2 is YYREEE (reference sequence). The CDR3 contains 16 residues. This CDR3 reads CASSQEGGSSYNEQFF. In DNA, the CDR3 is TGTGCCAGCAGCCAAGAGGGCGGAAGCTCCTACAATGAGCAGTTCTTC.